This entry features one T cell receptor (beta chain) sequence. Its antigen is currently unknown. Regarding treatment: randomized to nivolumab then ipilimumab (arm A) or the reverse (arm B). The sample comes from a study of sequential checkpoint blockade in melanoma. The CDR3 extends over 14 amino acids. The V gene lost 0 bases and the J gene lost 1 base, with 7 bases spanning the gap. Germline V CDR1 and CDR2: SGHRS, YFSETQ. Regarding the study as a whole: Response in arm A was associated with pretreatment TIL clonality.

TCRdb's copy holds only in-frame clones and misses some; the assay was immunoSEQ multiplex PCR. Of about 3,800 clones in the sample, less than 30% were seen once. This chain links TRBV5-1 with TRBJ1-1, with D uncertain. The sequencing used tumor tissue (inferred from file names), collected from a patient given nivolumab and ipilimumab in sequence. This TCR was sampled from a human donor with melanoma. The CDR3: CASSLARRNTEAFF. CDR3 DNA sequence: TGCGCCAGCAGCTTGGCTCGGAGGAACACTGAAGCTTTCTTT.